The following is a TCR beta chain sequence with its context. Its cognate antigen has yet to be identified. Base qualities were left out, and no much larger clone turns up one base away. This specimen comes from a study of control samples from healthy donors and cancer patients (TCRdb year 2020). Library preparation employed the immunoSEQ multiplex PCR assay. TCRdb took over this immuneACCESS table, retaining in-frame rearrangements with V and J assigned. Such tables are incomplete; in checked studies, under half of the missing clones stem from an unresolved V gene, and the remainder is unexplained. In this sample the table shows 150,000 to 200,000 clones, about nine tenths of which occur a single time. 1.5% of the sample rests with the top ten. The sequenced sample was blood. The sequence was collected from a young woman in good health.

The DNA sequence is TGTGCCAGCAGCCGGACAGGGAGCTCCTACAATGAGCAGTTCTTC. Translated, this is CASSRTGSSYNEQFF. The V gene is TRBV2 and the J gene is TRBJ2-1; TRBD1 agrees with 8 junctional bases. CDR3 length: 15 amino acids, cysteine to phenylalanine. CDR3 DNA only is kept here, 45 bases in frame from base 1. The germline V gene gives CDR1 as SNHLY and CDR2 as FYNNEI. Germline trimming: 6 bases from V, 0 bases from J; junction bases outside gene matches: 4.